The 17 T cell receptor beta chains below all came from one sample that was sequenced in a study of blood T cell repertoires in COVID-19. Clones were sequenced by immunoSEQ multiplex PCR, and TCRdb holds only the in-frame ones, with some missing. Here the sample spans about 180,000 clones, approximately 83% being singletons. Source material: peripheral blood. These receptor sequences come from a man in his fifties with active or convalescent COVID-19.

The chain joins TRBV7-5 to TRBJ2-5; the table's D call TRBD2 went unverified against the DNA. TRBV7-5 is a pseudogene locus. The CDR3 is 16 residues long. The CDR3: CVRSPETGGCQETQYF. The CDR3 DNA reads TGTGTCAGAAGCCCGGAAACGGGAGGCTGCCAAGAGACCCAGTACTTC.

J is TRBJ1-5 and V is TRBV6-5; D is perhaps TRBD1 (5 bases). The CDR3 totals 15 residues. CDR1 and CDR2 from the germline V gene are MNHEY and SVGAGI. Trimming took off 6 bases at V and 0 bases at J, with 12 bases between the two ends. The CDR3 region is CASSPAGNSNQPQHF. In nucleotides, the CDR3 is TGTGCCAGCAGCCCCGCAGGGAATAGCAATCAGCCCCAGCATTTT.

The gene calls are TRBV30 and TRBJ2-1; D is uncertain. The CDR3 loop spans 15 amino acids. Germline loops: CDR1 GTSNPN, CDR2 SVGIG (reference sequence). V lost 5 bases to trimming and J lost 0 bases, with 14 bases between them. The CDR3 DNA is TGTGCCTGGCGCCCCGGGTTCAGCTCCTACAATGAGCAGTTCTTC. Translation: CAWRPGFSSYNEQFF.

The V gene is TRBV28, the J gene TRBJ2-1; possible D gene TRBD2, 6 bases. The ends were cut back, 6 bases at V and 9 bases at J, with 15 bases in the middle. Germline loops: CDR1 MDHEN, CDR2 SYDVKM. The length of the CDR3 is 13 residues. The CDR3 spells CASRLRLVGEQFF. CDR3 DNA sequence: TGTGCCAGCAGGCTTAGACTAGTAGGTGAGCAGTTCTTC.

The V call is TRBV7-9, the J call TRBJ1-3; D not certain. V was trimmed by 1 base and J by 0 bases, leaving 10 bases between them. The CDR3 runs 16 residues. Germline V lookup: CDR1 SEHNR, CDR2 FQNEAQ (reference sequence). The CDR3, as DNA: TGTGCCAGCAGCTTAGAACCGCGGTTCTCTGGAAACACCATATATTTT. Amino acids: CASSLEPRFSGNTIYF.

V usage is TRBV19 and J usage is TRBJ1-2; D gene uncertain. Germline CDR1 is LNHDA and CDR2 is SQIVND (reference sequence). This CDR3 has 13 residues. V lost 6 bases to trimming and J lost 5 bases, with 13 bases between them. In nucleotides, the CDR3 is TGTGCCAGTAGAGAAGACGGGGAGTATGGCTACACCTTC. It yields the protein CASREDGEYGYTF.

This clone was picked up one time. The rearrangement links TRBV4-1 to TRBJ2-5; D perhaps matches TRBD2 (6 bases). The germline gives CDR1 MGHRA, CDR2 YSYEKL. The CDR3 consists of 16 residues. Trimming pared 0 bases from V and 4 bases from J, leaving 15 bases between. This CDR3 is CASSQDGGSPGETQYF. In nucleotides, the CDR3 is TGCGCCAGCAGCCAAGATGGGGGGAGCCCGGGAGAGACCCAGTACTTC.

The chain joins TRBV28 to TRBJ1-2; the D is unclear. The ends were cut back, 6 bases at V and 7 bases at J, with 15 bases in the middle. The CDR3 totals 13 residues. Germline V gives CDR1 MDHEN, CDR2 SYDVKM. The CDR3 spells CASRTFAGSGYTF. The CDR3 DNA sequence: TGTGCCAGCAGGACCTTCGCGGGTAGTGGCTACACCTTC.

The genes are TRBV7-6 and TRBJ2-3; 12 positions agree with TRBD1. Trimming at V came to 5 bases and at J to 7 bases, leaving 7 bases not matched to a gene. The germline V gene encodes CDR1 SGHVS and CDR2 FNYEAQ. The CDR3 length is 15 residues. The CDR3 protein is CASSVGGQGANTQYF. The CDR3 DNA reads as TGTGCCAGCAGCGTAGGGGGACAGGGGGCAAATACGCAGTATTTT.

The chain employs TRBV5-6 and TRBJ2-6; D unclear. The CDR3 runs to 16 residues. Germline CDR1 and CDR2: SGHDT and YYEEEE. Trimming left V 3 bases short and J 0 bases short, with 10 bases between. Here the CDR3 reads CASSSPKSSGANVLTF. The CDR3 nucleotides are TGTGCCAGCAGCTCACCCAAGAGCTCTGGGGCCAACGTCCTGACTTTC.

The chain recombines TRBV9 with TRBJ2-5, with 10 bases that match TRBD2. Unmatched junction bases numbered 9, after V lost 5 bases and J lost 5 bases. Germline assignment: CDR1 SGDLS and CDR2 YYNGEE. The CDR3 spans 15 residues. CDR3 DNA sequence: TGTGCCAGCAGTACCATCCTAGCGGGGGTCGAGACCCAGTACTTC. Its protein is CASSTILAGVETQYF.

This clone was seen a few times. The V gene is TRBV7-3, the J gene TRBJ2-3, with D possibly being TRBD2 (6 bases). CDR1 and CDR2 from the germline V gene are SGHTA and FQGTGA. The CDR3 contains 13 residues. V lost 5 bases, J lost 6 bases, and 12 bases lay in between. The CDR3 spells CASSPGVEDTQYF. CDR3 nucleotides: TGTGCCAGCAGCCCGGGGGTGGAGGATACGCAGTATTTT.

CDR3 loop: CASSLWGTGIRQPQHF. In nucleotides, the CDR3 is TGTGCCAGCAGTTTGTGGGGGACAGGGATCAGGCAGCCCCAGCATTTT. This rearrangement joins TRBV28 to TRBJ1-5; 9 bases fit TRBD1. There are 16 residues in the CDR3. V lost 3 bases to trimming and J lost 7 bases; unmatched junction nucleotides: 10. CDR1 is MDHEN, CDR2 SYDVKM, per germline.

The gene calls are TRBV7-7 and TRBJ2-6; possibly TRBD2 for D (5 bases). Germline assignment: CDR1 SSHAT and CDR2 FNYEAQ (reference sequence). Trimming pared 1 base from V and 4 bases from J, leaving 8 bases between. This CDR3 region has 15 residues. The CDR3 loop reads CASSLGAGGANVLTF. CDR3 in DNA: TGTGCCAGCAGCTTAGGGGCGGGCGGGGCCAACGTCCTGACTTTC.

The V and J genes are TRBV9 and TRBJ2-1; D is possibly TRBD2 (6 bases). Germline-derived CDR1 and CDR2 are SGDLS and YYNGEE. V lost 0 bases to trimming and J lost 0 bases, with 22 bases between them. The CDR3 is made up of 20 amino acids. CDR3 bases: TGTGCCAGCAGCGTAGAGGATGACCCGGGGCTAGCGAGCTCCTACAATGAGCAGTTCTTC. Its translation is CASSVEDDPGLASSYNEQFF. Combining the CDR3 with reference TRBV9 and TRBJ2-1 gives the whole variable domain DSGVTQTPKHLITATGQRVTLRCSPRSGDLSVYWYQQSLDQGLQFLIQYYNGEERAKGNILERFSAQQFPDLHSELNLSSLELGDSALYFCASSVEDDPGLASSYNEQFFGPGTRLTVL.

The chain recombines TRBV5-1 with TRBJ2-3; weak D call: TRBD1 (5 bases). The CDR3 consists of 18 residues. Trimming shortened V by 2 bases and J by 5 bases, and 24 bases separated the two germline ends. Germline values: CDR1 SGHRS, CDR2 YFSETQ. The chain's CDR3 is CASSLRPSKGASIDTQYF. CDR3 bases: TGCGCCAGCAGCTTACGACCCTCGAAAGGGGCGTCTATAGATACGCAGTATTTT.

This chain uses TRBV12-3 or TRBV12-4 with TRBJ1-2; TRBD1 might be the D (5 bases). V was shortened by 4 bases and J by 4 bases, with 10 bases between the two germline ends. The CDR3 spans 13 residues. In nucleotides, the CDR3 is TGTGCCAGCAGTTCGTCAGGGCCCTATGGCTACACCTTC. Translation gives CASSSSGPYGYTF.